This T cell receptor beta chain was observed in a study of identical twins. This clonotype was detected only a few times. The antigen remains unidentified. One junction end does not reproduce the germline sequence, and a read error may be involved. Carrying unique molecular identifiers, the cDNA also gained a universal primer site through template switching. TCRdb fed the 5' RACE reads into MiXCR, producing one record per CDR3 protein. This sample has 500,000 or so distinct CDR3 sequences; 20% to 25% occur once, and the top ten carry approximately 0.95%. The CDR3 covers 17 residues. In germline, CDR1 is DFQATT, CDR2 SNEGSKA (reference sequence). Study outcomes and limitations: Donors were not followed over many years; analysis was cross-sectional.

This sample also appeared in a second study, on T cells expressing NK-cell markers. That work contributes: HCMV serostatus: most of the eight sequenced donors positive, one negative. Clones of NKG2C+ T cells that had expanded were of unclear HCMV specificity.

The sequence derives from a woman aged 18-30 years in good health. The V and J genes are TRBV20-1 and TRBJ2-3; 10 bases fit TRBD2. Material for sequencing was CD4+ T cells sorted from blood. This CDR3 reads CCARVLAGGVSTDTQYF. As DNA, the CDR3 is TGCTGTGCTAGGGTCTTAGCGGGAGGAGTGAGCACAGATACGCAGTATTTT.